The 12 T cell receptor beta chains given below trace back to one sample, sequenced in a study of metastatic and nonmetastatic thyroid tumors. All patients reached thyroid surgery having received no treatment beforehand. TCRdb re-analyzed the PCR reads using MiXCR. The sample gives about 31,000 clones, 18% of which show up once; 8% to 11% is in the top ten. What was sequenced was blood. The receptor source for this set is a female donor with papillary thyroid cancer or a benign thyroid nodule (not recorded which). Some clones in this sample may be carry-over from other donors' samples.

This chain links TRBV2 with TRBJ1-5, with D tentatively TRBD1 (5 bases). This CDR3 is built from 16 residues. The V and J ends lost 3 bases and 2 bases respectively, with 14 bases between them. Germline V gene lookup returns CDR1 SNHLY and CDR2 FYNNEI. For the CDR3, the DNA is TGTGCCAGCAGTGAGGGGACTAGGTGGGGCAATCAGCCCCAGCATTTT. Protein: CASSEGTRWGNQPQHF.

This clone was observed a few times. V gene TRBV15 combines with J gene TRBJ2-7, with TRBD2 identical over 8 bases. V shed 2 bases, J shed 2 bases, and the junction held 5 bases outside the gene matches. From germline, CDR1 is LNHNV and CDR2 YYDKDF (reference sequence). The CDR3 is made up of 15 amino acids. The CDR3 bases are TGTGCCACCAGCAGATGTGTAGCGGGGACCTACGAGCAGTACTTC. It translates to CATSRCVAGTYEQYF.

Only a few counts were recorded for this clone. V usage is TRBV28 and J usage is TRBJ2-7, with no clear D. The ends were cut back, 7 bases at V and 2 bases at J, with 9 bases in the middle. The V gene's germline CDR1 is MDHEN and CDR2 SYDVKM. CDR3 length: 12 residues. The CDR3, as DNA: TGTGCCAGCAATTGGGGAACCTACGAGCAGTACTTC. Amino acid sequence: CASNWGTYEQYF.

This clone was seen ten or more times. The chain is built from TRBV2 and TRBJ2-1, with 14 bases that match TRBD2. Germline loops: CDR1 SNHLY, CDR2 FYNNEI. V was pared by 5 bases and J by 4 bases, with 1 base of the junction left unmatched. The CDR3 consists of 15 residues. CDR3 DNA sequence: TGTGCCAGCAGTCGGACTAGCGGGAGGTACAATGAGCAGTTCTTC. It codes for CASSRTSGRYNEQFF.

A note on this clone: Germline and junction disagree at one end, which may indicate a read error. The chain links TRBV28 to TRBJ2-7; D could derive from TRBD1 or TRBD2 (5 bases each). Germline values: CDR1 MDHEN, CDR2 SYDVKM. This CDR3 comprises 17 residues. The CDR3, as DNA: TGTGCCAGCTGTTTTTTTGGGGCAGAGGGTCGGTTTGGCGAGCAGTACTTT. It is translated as CASCFFGAEGRFGEQYF. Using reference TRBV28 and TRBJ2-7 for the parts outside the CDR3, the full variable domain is DVKVTQSSRYLVKRTGEKVFLECVQDMDHENMFWYRQDPGLGLRLIYFSYDVKMKEKGDIPEGYSVSREKKERFSLILESASTNQTSMYLCASCFFGAEGRFGEQYFGPGTRLTVT.

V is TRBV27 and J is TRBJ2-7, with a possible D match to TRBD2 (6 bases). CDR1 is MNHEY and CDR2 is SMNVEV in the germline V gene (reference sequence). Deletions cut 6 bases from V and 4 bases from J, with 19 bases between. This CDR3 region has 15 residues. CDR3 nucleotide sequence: TGTGCCAGCAGCATTAGGACTACAGCATTATACGAGCAGTACTTC. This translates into CASSIRTTALYEQYF.

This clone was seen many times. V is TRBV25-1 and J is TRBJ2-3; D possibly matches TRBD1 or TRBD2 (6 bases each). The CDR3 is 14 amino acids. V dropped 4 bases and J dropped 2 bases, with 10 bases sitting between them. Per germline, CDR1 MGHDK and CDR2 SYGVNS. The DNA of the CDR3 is TGTGCCAGCAGTGCCGGGGGCGTCACAGATACGCAGTATTTT. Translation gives CASSAGGVTDTQYF.

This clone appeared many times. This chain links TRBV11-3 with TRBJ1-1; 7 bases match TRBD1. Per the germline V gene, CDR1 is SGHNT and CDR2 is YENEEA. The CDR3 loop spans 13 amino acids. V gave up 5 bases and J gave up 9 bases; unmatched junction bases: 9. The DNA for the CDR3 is TGTGCCAGCAGCAACCCACGGACAGGCCAAGCTTTCTTT. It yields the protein CASSNPRTGQAFF.

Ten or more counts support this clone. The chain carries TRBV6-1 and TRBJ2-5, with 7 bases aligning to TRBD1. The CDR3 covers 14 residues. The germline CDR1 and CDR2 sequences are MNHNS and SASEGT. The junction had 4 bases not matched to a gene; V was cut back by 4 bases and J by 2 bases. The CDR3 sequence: CASSGQGVQETQYF. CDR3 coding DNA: TGTGCCAGCAGTGGACAGGGTGTACAAGAGACCCAGTACTTC.

As DNA, the CDR3 is TGTGCCAGCAGCTTGCCGGGGGCTAGCGCTGAAGCTTTCTTT. The encoded protein is CASSLPGASAEAFF. The genes are TRBV5-4 and TRBJ1-1; tentatively, D is TRBD1 (6 bases). V was trimmed by 1 base and J by 6 bases, leaving 13 bases between them. Germline lookup yields CDR1 SGHNT and CDR2 YYREEE (reference sequence). The CDR3 extends over 14 amino acids.

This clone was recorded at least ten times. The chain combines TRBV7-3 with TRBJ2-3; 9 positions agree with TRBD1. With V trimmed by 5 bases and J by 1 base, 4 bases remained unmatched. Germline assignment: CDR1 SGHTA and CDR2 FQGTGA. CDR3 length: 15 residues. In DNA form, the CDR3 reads TGTGCCAGCAGCATTAGACAGGGGGGCACAGATACGCAGTATTTT. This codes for CASSIRQGGTDTQYF.

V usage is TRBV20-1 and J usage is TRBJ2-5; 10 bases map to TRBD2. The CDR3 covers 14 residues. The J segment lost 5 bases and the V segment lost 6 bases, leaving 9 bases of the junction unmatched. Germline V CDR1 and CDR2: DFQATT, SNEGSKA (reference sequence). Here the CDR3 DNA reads TGCAGTGCGCAGCCTAGCGGGGGCGGTGAGACCCAGTACTTC. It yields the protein CSAQPSGGGETQYF.